These 14 T cell receptor beta chains came from one sample sequenced in a study of CD8 T cells in Susac syndrome. After extraction with the RNeasy kit, about 0.45 to 1 ug of the RNA was reverse transcribed using random hexamers. TCRdb used MiXCR to reprocess the immunoSEQ multiplex PCR reads, holding one entry per CDR3 protein. The repertoire includes about 300,000 distinct CDR3 sequences, about 88% of them detected once, and roughly 0.17% sits in the top ten. Sample: CD8+ T cells from PBMCs. The receptor source for this set is a human donor with multiple sclerosis.

The chain has TRBV14 and TRBJ1-4, with D hard to call. Germline values: CDR1 SGHDN, CDR2 FVKESK. V was shortened by 1 base and J by 1 base, with 10 bases between the two germline ends. The CDR3 sequence is 16 residues long. The CDR3 DNA sequence: TGTGCCAGCAGCCAAGCGTGGATGGGAACTAATGAAAAACTGTTTTTT. Protein product: CASSQAWMGTNEKLFF.

J is TRBJ1-3 and V is TRBV18; possibly TRBD1 for D (6 bases). V lost 0 bases, J lost 9 bases, and 15 bases lay in between. CDR1 is KGHSH and CDR2 is LQKENI in the germline V gene. The CDR3 has 15 amino acids. In DNA, the CDR3 is TGTGCCAGCTCACCACCGGCAGGGGCTTGGAGCACCATATATTTT. It is translated as CASSPPAGAWSTIYF.

The chain links TRBV6-2 or TRBV6-3 to TRBJ2-7; no firm D call. Germline-derived CDR1 and CDR2 are MNHEY and SVGEGT. This CDR3 comprises 14 residues. V lost 2 bases, J lost 0 bases, and 8 bases lay in between. DNA of the CDR3: TGTGCCAGCAGTTACGGCCGCTACTCCTACGAGCAGTACTTC. Protein product: CASSYGRYSYEQYF.

The chain has TRBV4-3 and TRBJ2-3, with D unclear. The CDR3 length is 15 residues. Trimming removed 0 bases at V and 1 base at J, with 8 bases between. Germline V gene lookup returns CDR1 LGHNA and CDR2 YSLEER. The CDR3 DNA is TGCGCCAGCAGCCAAGAAATTCGTGGCACAGATACGCAGTATTTT. It encodes CASSQEIRGTDTQYF.

The CDR3 loop reads CASSPPSGGEQYF. The CDR3 DNA reads as TGTGCCAGCAGTCCCCCGAGCGGTGGCGAGCAGTACTTC. V usage is TRBV2 and J usage is TRBJ2-7, with D maybe TRBD2 (5 bases). Germline values: CDR1 SNHLY, CDR2 FYNNEI. This CDR3 has 13 residues. The ends were cut back, 5 bases at V and 6 bases at J, with 14 bases in the middle.

The chain links TRBV5-1 to TRBJ2-7; D is unclear. Germline CDR1 and CDR2: SGHRS and YFSETQ. The V and J ends lost 5 bases and 6 bases respectively, with 9 bases between them. The CDR3 is made up of 11 amino acids. CDR3 in amino acids: CASRIFGEQYF. The CDR3 DNA sequence: TGCGCCAGCAGGATATTCGGCGAGCAGTACTTC.

The V call is TRBV3-1, the J call TRBJ1-2; the D is unclear. Looked up from germline, CDR1 is LGHDT and CDR2 is YNNKEL (reference sequence). The CDR3 runs to 14 residues. The V end was cut by 1 base, the J end by 7 bases, with 13 bases between. The CDR3 loop is CASSQGVGSGGYTF. CDR3 nucleotides: TGTGCCAGCAGCCAAGGGGTCGGCTCCGGTGGCTACACCTTC.

The rearrangement links TRBV27 to TRBJ2-1, with 10 bases aligning to TRBD2. The CDR3 is made up of 16 amino acids. V was clipped by 2 bases and J by 4 bases; unmatched bases: 5. Germline V gives CDR1 MNHEY, CDR2 SMNVEV (reference sequence). The CDR3 sequence: CASSLIPSGGYNEQFF. The CDR3 bases are TGTGCCAGCAGTTTAATCCCTAGCGGGGGTTACAATGAGCAGTTCTTC.

V gene TRBV4-1 combines with J gene TRBJ2-7; D is undetermined. The CDR3 consists of 15 residues. Germline values: CDR1 MGHRA, CDR2 YSYEKL. The V end was cut by 2 bases, the J end by 4 bases, with 15 bases between. The CDR3 DNA reads TGCGCCAGCAGCCAAAACCCCCCTGGGGTTTACGAGCAGTACTTC. Translation: CASSQNPPGVYEQYF.

The V gene is TRBV29-1, the J gene TRBJ2-2; 12 nucleotides line up with TRBD2. Trimming took 7 bases from V and 4 from J; bases not matched to a gene: 4. CDR1 is SQVTM and CDR2 is ANQGSEA in the germline V gene. There are 14 residues in the CDR3. CDR3 in DNA: TGCAGCGCTGGACTAGCGGGAACCACCGGGGAGCTGTTTTTT. Translation: CSAGLAGTTGELFF.

The genes are TRBV7-9 and TRBJ2-2; no clear D gene. The CDR3 loop spans 15 amino acids. The V end was cut by 8 bases, the J end by 1 base, with 14 bases between. CDR1 and CDR2 from the germline V gene are SEHNR and FQNEAQ (reference sequence). In DNA form, the CDR3 reads TGTGCCAGCCCTCCCCTGGGGAAGAACACCGGGGAGCTGTTTTTT. As protein: CASPPLGKNTGELFF.

The V call is TRBV6-4, the J call TRBJ1-6; D is unresolved. The V end lost 4 bases, the J end lost 6 bases, and 13 bases lay between the germline ends. Germline V CDR1 and CDR2: MRHNA, SNTAGT. This CDR3 contains 15 residues. CDR3 nucleotide sequence: TGTGCCAGCAGTGGAGACGGTTCGGGTAATTCACCCCTCCACTTT. Translation: CASSGDGSGNSPLHF.

The J gene is TRBJ1-1, the V gene TRBV19; unclear D gene. The V end was cut by 3 bases, the J end by 3 bases, with 8 bases between. CDR3 length: 13 residues. Germline V CDR1 and CDR2: LNHDA, SQIVND (reference sequence). The DNA of the CDR3 is TGTGCCAGTAGTATCGGGCGGCACACTGAAGCTTTCTTT. Encoded protein: CASSIGRHTEAFF.

J is TRBJ2-1 and V is TRBV7-9, with 11 bases fitting TRBD2. The CDR3 totals 18 residues. Trimming at V came to 5 bases and at J to 2 bases, leaving 11 bases not matched to a gene. Germline V CDR1 and CDR2: SEHNR, FQNEAQ (reference sequence). The DNA for the CDR3 is TGTGCCAGCAGCCCACAGGGCAGTAGCGGGAGGGCCTACAATGAGCAGTTCTTC. Translated: CASSPQGSSGRAYNEQFF.